A single sample gave rise to the 3 T cell receptor beta chains below, sequenced in a study of T cell changes during pregnancy in multiple sclerosis. Clones were sequenced by immunoSEQ multiplex PCR, and TCRdb holds only the in-frame ones, with some missing. Among tens of thousands of clones listed, 91% were seen once. Sequenced material: peripheral blood, taken in the first trimester of pregnancy. These TCRs come from a female donor with multiple sclerosis, enrolled in a pregnancy study.

The V gene is TRBV5-1, the J gene TRBJ1-1, with 7 bases fitting TRBD1. This CDR3 region has 14 residues. Germline-derived CDR1 and CDR2 are SGHRS and YFSETQ. V shed 4 bases, J shed 1 base, and the junction held 4 bases outside the gene matches. The chain's CDR3 is CASSRGQPNTEAFF. The CDR3 DNA is TGCGCCAGCAGCCGGGGACAGCCGAACACTGAAGCTTTCTTT.

This chain links TRBV13 with TRBJ2-7; 9 bases fit TRBD1. The germline gives CDR1 PRHDT, CDR2 FYEKMQ (reference sequence). V gave up 3 bases and J gave up 6 bases; unmatched junction bases: 6. The CDR3 has 14 amino acids. In DNA, the CDR3 is TGTGCCAGCAGCTTGCCGGGACAGGGCGCCGAGCAGTACTTC. This translates into CASSLPGQGAEQYF.

The CDR3 DNA reads TGTGCCAGCAGCTCGACGAGCGGGGTCACAGATACGCAGTATTTT. Translated: CASSSTSGVTDTQYF. The V gene is TRBV7-8, the J gene TRBJ2-3; 7 bases line up with TRBD2. Germline lookup yields CDR1 SGHVS and CDR2 FQNEAQ. V lost 4 bases to trimming and J lost 2 bases; unmatched junction nucleotides: 6. The CDR3 consists of 15 residues.